Presented here are 15 T cell receptor beta chains from one specimen sequenced in a study of blood T cells in healthy people across ages. Using a J-beta primer mix together with a sample-barcoded 5' primer, a second PCR was run for about 6 to 11 cycles. Each CDR3 protein gets one entry after TCRdb re-called the 5' RACE reads with MiXCR. In the table there are approximately 2,000,000 distinct CDR3 sequences, roughly 43% of which are singletons. The specimen was blood. Receptors originate from a human donor in good health.

This clonotype has only a few counts. The V call is TRBV5-1, the J call TRBJ1-5, with unresolved D. This CDR3 has 15 amino acids. CDR1 is SGHRS, CDR2 YFSETQ, per germline. Between the trimmed V and J ends, which lost 1 base and 0 bases, there was a span of 8 bases. The CDR3 loop is CASSLLGISNQPQHF. CDR3 coding DNA: TGCGCCAGCAGCTTGTTAGGGATTAGCAATCAGCCCCAGCATTTT.

J is TRBJ1-5 and V is TRBV28; tentatively, D is TRBD1 (5 bases). The V end lost 7 bases, the J end lost 6 bases, and 22 bases lay between the germline ends. In germline, CDR1 is MDHEN, CDR2 SYDVKM. The CDR3 spans 16 residues. The CDR3 spells CASTSAGDGRVQPQHF. DNA of the CDR3: TGTGCCAGCACCTCGGCGGGGGATGGGAGGGTTCAGCCCCAGCATTTT.

This clonotype was observed a handful of times. The chain uses TRBV7-8 and TRBJ1-2, with D uncertain. Per the germline V gene, CDR1 is SGHVS and CDR2 is FQNEAQ. The length of the CDR3 is 16 residues. V gave up 7 bases and J gave up 3 bases, with 21 bases separating them. DNA for the CDR3: TGTGCCAGCACCCCGGATATCGGATCGGGCCACTATGGCTACACCTTC. This gives the protein CASTPDIGSGHYGYTF.

This clonotype was picked up a small number of times. The chain is built from TRBV20-1 and TRBJ2-5; D could derive from TRBD1 or TRBD2 (5 bases each). Trimming pared 2 bases from V and 11 bases from J, leaving 9 bases between. The CDR3 sequence is 10 residues long. The germline V gene has CDR1 DFQATT and CDR2 SNEGSKA (reference sequence). CDR3 coding DNA: TGCAGTGCTAGAAGGGACGGGCAGTACTTC. It codes for CSARRDGQYF.

The rearrangement uses TRBV27 and TRBJ2-5; D possibly uses TRBD1 or TRBD2 (7 bases each). The CDR3 is 16 residues long. CDR1 MNHEY and CDR2 SMNVEV come from the germline V gene (reference sequence). The CDR3 protein is CTTMIQGGRNQETQYF. The CDR3 nucleotides read TGTACCACCATGATTCAGGGGGGGAGGAATCAAGAGACCCAGTACTTC.

Details on this clonotype: The junction departs from the called germline gene at one end, perhaps through a read error. The J gene is TRBJ2-5, the V gene TRBV7-6; 9 positions agree with TRBD2. This CDR3 has 16 residues. The germline CDR1 and CDR2 sequences are SGHVS and FNYEAQ. The CDR3 loop reads CAGSLTSGWYQETQYF. CDR3 in DNA: TGTGCCGGCAGCTTGACTAGCGGTTGGTACCAAGAGACCCAGTACTTC.

This clonotype has a handful of counts. CDR3 sequence reads: CASSLILKTGSSYNEQFF. The CDR3 region has the DNA TGTGCCAGCAGTTTGATTCTCAAAACAGGGAGCTCCTACAATGAGCAGTTCTTC. V usage is TRBV27 and J usage is TRBJ2-1; D perhaps matches TRBD1 (6 bases). The CDR3 has 18 residues. Germline-derived CDR1 and CDR2 are MNHEY and SMNVEV (reference sequence). Trimming shortened V by 3 bases and J by 0 bases, and 18 bases separated the two germline ends.

This clonotype was seen ten or more times. The chain couples TRBV6-2 or TRBV6-3 to TRBJ1-5; D is undetermined. Per the germline V gene, CDR1 is MNHEY and CDR2 is SVGEGT. V lost 2 bases, J lost 0 bases, and 5 bases lay in between. The CDR3 has 14 residues. The CDR3 loop is CASSYGNSNQPQHF. The CDR3 DNA reads as TGTGCCAGCAGTTACGGTAATAGCAATCAGCCCCAGCATTTT.

This clonotype turned up a few times. CDR3 DNA sequence: TGCAGCGTTGTCGGAAATGATGAAAAACTGTTTTTT. Protein: CSVVGNDEKLFF. The gene calls are TRBV29-1 and TRBJ1-4; D is ambiguous. CDR3 length: 12 amino acids. With 4 bases removed from V and 6 bases from J, the gap between germline ends came to 9 bases. Germline-derived CDR1 and CDR2 are SQVTM and ANQGSEA.

This clonotype is a singleton in its sample. Since a much larger clone is just one base distant, this may be a read error. The genes are TRBV20-1 and TRBJ2-3; a possible D gene is TRBD2 (5 bases). The germline V gene encodes CDR1 DFQATT and CDR2 SNEGSKA (reference sequence). With 0 bases removed from V and 3 bases from J, the gap between germline ends came to 13 bases. This CDR3 spans 15 amino acids. CDR3 nucleotide sequence: TGCAGTGCTAGAGAGGGGAGCGACCTAACAGATACGCAGTATTTT. It encodes CSAREGSDLTDTQYF.

This clonotype has just a few counts. The V and J genes are TRBV4-3 and TRBJ2-7; no clear D. Between the trimmed V and J ends, which lost 1 base and 2 bases, there was a span of 9 bases. There are 14 residues in the CDR3. Germline values: CDR1 LGHNA, CDR2 YSLEER. The CDR3 sequence is CASSQGATTYEQYF. The CDR3 DNA reads TGCGCCAGCAGCCAAGGGGCTACCACCTACGAGCAGTACTTC.

As to this clonotype: A much larger clone lies a single base off, so this may be a read error. The rearrangement uses TRBV2 and TRBJ1-2, with D possibly TRBD1 on 6 matching bases. Germline CDR1 is SNHLY and CDR2 is FYNNEI. The CDR3 runs 15 residues. V was cut by 4 bases and J by 11 bases, with 23 bases left in between. CDR3 amino acids: CASSVTFATGPRYTF. In DNA, the CDR3 is TGTGCCAGCAGTGTGACCTTCGCGACAGGACCCAGGTACACCTTC.

Only a few counts were recorded for this clonotype. The chain uses TRBV12-3 or TRBV12-4 and TRBJ1-2; D is ambiguous. This CDR3 has 13 amino acids. V lost 3 bases and J 4 bases, leaving 9 bases between the germline ends. CDR3 sequence (DNA): TGTGCCAGCAGTTTTTCAGTCACCTATGGCTACACCTTC. Protein product: CASSFSVTYGYTF.

This clonotype has only a few counts. The V gene is TRBV24-1, the J gene TRBJ2-5; possibly TRBD1 for D (5 bases). V was trimmed by 3 bases and J by 2 bases, leaving 9 bases between them. The CDR3 contains 14 residues. Germline loops: CDR1 KGHDR, CDR2 SFDVKD. CDR3 bases: TGTGCCACCAGTGATCTTGACAGACAAGAGACCCAGTACTTC. This translates into CATSDLDRQETQYF.

J is TRBJ1-5 and V is TRBV20-1, with D possibly TRBD1 on 6 matching bases. CDR1 and CDR2 from the germline V gene are DFQATT and SNEGSKA (reference sequence). CDR3 length: 13 amino acids. CDR3 in DNA: TGCAGCACATCGACAGGTTTCAATCAGCCCCAGCATTTT. Its protein is CSTSTGFNQPQHF.